This T cell receptor (beta chain) was sequenced in a study of cytomegalovirus exposure and HLA in healthy donors. The donors were members of the approximately 130-subject validation cohort (separate from the roughly 660-subject first cohort). Between the trimmed V and J ends, which lost 4 bases and 3 bases, there was a span of 4 bases. The germline CDR1 and CDR2 sequences are SGHTA and FQGNSA. The CDR3 is made up of 11 amino acids. This table comes from immunoSEQ multiplex PCR, and its TCRdb copy is limited to in-frame clones, with some not included. The sample has about 190,000 clones, more than 80% seen once; the top ten hold approximately 7%.

The sequenced sample consisted of PBMCs. V usage is TRBV7-2 and J usage is TRBJ2-7, with D unclear. The sequence came from a man younger than 35 in good health and CMV-seropositive. Here the CDR3 DNA reads TGTGCCAGCAGCTATTACTACGAGCAGTACTTC. Amino acids: CASSYYYEQYF.